These 3 T cell receptor beta chains were sequenced from one sample in a study of human T cells and chemical hapten exposure. Time point in this sample: pre-sensitization, week 0. Treatment in this sample: therapeutic diphenylcyclopropenone sensitization with weekly scalp DPC. TCRdb fed the RACE reads into MiXCR, producing one record per CDR3 protein. The table has some 400,000 distinct CDR3 sequences, more than 4.5% seen once. Sequencing used whole blood, obtained in connection with sensitization to the hapten diphenylcyclopropenone (DPC). These receptor sequences come from a woman between 45 and 65 years old with alopecia areata. Some clones in this sample may be carry-over from other donors' samples.

The sample holds a few counts of this clonotype. V and J are TRBV29-1 and TRBJ2-3, with D tentatively TRBD1 (6 bases). With 6 bases removed from V and 8 bases from J, the gap between germline ends came to 15 bases. Per the germline V gene, CDR1 is SQVTM and CDR2 is ANQGSEA. The CDR3 totals 12 residues. CDR3 sequence: CSVRDKEGTQYF. The CDR3 nucleotides are TGCAGCGTCCGGGACAAAGAGGGTACGCAGTATTTT.

The chain recombines TRBV24-1 with TRBJ2-1; D perhaps matches TRBD1 (6 bases). The V end lost 7 bases, the J end lost 2 bases, and 14 bases lay between the germline ends. Germline CDR1 is KGHDR and CDR2 is SFDVKD. The CDR3 consists of 15 residues. CDR3 DNA: TGTGCCACCAGCCGTACAGGGCTTACCTACAATGAGCAGTTCTTC. Its translation is CATSRTGLTYNEQFF.

J is TRBJ2-7 and V is TRBV3-1; TRBD1 matches at 9 bases. CDR1 and CDR2 from the germline V gene are LGHDT and YNNKEL (reference sequence). The V gene end was trimmed by 5 bases and the J gene end by 4 bases; junction bases not matched to a gene: 6. The length of the CDR3 is 14 residues. The CDR3 region has the DNA TGTGCCAGCAGCTACGGACAGGGGAATTACGAGCAGTACTTC. Translated, it gives CASSYGQGNYEQYF.